These T cell receptor beta chains were read from a single sample in a study of blood T cell repertoires in COVID-19. The protocol was immunoSEQ multiplex PCR, while the TCRdb copy is restricted to in-frame clones and leaves out a portion. In the table there are about 280,000 clones, roughly four fifths of which are singletons. Sequenced material: PBMCs or T cells enriched from blood (not recorded which). The receptors derive from a man aged 40-49 years who had been exposed to COVID-19. CDR3s include the opening cysteine and the closing phenylalanine or tryptophan. A D gene is named only where the DNA matches it firmly. Size tells how often a clone was seen (once, few, many) or the class of an expanded clone, and some rows leave it out.

cdr3_nt: TGTGCCAGCAGTAGGGAGGTGCAGTACTTC
cdr3_aa: CASSREVQYF
j_call: TRBJ2-7
clone_size: .
v_call: TRBV2
d_call: .

cdr3_nt: TGTGCCAGCAGCAACCGTCTCGGGATGACAGATACGCAGTATTTT
cdr3_aa: CASSNRLGMTDTQYF
j_call: TRBJ2-3
clone_size: few
v_call: TRBV28
d_call: .

cdr3_nt: TGTGCCAGCAGCTCCGACAGGGCCTATGGCTACACCTTC
cdr3_aa: CASSSDRAYGYTF
j_call: TRBJ1-2
clone_size: .
v_call: TRBV7-9
d_call: TRBD1

cdr3_nt: TGTGCCAGCTCACCACCGGAAGGGGTCGGCAATCAGCCCCAGCATTTT
cdr3_aa: CASSPPEGVGNQPQHF
j_call: TRBJ1-5
clone_size: .
v_call: TRBV18
d_call: .

cdr3_nt: TGTGCCAGCAGCAGCCTAAGGACAGGTGAAGCTTTCTTT
cdr3_aa: CASSSLRTGEAFF
j_call: TRBJ1-1
clone_size: .
v_call: TRBV6-5
d_call: TRBD1

cdr3_nt: TGTGCCAGCAGCGTAGCTTCTAAAATAGATACGCAGTATTTT
cdr3_aa: CASSVASKIDTQYF
j_call: TRBJ2-3
clone_size: .
v_call: TRBV9
d_call: .

cdr3_nt: TGTGCCAGCAGCTCTCTCAACAGGCCTCATGGCTACACCTTC
cdr3_aa: CASSSLNRPHGYTF
j_call: TRBJ1-2
clone_size: few
v_call: TRBV9
d_call: .

cdr3_nt: TGTGCCAGCAGCTTCCGTCCTAGCGGGTTCCAAGATACGCAGTATTTT
cdr3_aa: CASSFRPSGFQDTQYF
j_call: TRBJ2-3
clone_size: .
v_call: TRBV5-5
d_call: TRBD2

cdr3_nt: TGTGCCAGCAGTCCAGCGGGAGAATACACAGATACGCAGTATTTT
cdr3_aa: CASSPAGEYTDTQYF
j_call: TRBJ2-3
clone_size: .
v_call: TRBV2
d_call: TRBD2

cdr3_nt: TGTGCCAGCAGCCATCTAGCGGGAGCGAATACAGATACGCAGTATTTT
cdr3_aa: CASSHLAGANTDTQYF
j_call: TRBJ2-3
clone_size: .
v_call: TRBV3-1/TRBV3-2
d_call: TRBD2